Listed below are T cell receptor beta chains from one sample, sequenced in a study of graft-versus-host responses after intestinal transplantation. The antigens for these receptors are not known. TCRdb's table, derived via immunoSEQ multiplex PCR, lists solely in-frame clones and lacks some. The sample includes fewer than 150,000 clones, approximately 94% of them seen just once. The source was unstimulated CD4+ T cells sorted from spleen or lymph node cells, collected before intestinal transplant. The receptor set was obtained from a human donor who received an intestinal transplant. Both conserved end residues are part of each CDR3. Fields, in order: J gene, D gene, V gene, clone size, CDR3 protein, CDR3 DNA. A D gene is named only where the DNA matches it firmly. Expanded clones get a size class; other rows say once, few or many, or leave the size out.

TRBJ1-1	TRBD1	TRBV11-2	.	CASGPGRGRMNTEAFF	TGTGCCAGCGGCCCCGGGAGGGGGCGAATGAACACTGAAGCTTTCTTT
TRBJ2-5	.	TRBV11-1	.	CASSLRWGTEETQYF	TGTGCCAGCAGCTTAAGATGGGGGACTGAAGAGACCCAGTACTTC
TRBJ1-1	.	TRBV7-8	.	CASSLDRASTEAFF	TGTGCCAGCAGCTTAGACAGGGCATCTACTGAAGCTTTCTTT
TRBJ2-7	TRBD2	TRBV4-2	.	CASSQAVAGGQYEQYF	TGTGCCAGCAGCCAAGCGGTAGCGGGGGGGCAGTACGAGCAGTACTTC
TRBJ2-7	TRBD2	TRBV11-2	.	CASSLVGRSSYEQYF	TGTGCCAGCAGCTTAGTCGGGAGGAGCTCCTACGAGCAGTACTTC
TRBJ1-2	.	TRBV2	.	CASTRGAGYTF	TGTGCCAGCACTCGGGGGGCTGGCTACACCTTC
TRBJ2-5	.	TRBV6-1	.	CASTITPGETQYF	TGTGCCAGCACTATAACTCCCGGGGAGACCCAGTACTTC
TRBJ2-7	.	TRBV7-9	.	CASSLMWQGSSYEQYF	TGTGCCAGCAGCTTAATGTGGCAGGGTAGCTCCTACGAGCAGTACTTC
TRBJ2-4	.	TRBV18	.	CASSQGQENIQYF	TGTGCCAGCTCACAGGGGCAGGAAAACATTCAGTACTTC
TRBJ2-3	.	TRBV6-1	.	CASGRGGRRVDTQYF	TGTGCCAGCGGGCGGGGTGGCCGGAGGGTAGATACGCAGTATTTT
TRBJ1-2	.	TRBV25-1	few	CASSDRQVVYGYTF	TGTGCCAGCAGTGATCGACAGGTCGTCTATGGCTACACCTTC
TRBJ2-7	TRBD1	TRBV11-3	few	CASSLRQGSYEQYF	TGTGCCAGCAGCCTCAGACAGGGCTCCTACGAGCAGTACTTC
TRBJ1-4	.	TRBV18	.	CASSPPGLQNEKLFF	TGTGCCAGCTCACCCCCGGGACTCCAGAATGAAAAACTGTTTTTT
TRBJ1-1	.	TRBV2	.	CASSDEFGGGYTEAFF	TGTGCCAGCAGTGATGAGTTCGGGGGCGGGTACACTGAAGCTTTCTTT
TRBJ2-3	.	TRBV4-1	once	CASSQQRITDTQYF	TGCGCCAGCAGCCAACAACGGATAACAGATACGCAGTATTTT
TRBJ2-1	.	TRBV12-2	.	CASRLPGGYPYNEQFF	TGTGCAAGTCGCTTACCCGGGGGCTATCCCTACAATGAGCAGTTCTTC
TRBJ2-5	TRBD2	TRBV19	.	CASSLSGAETQYF	TGTGCCAGTAGTTTGAGCGGGGCGGAGACCCAGTACTTC
TRBJ2-1	TRBD1	TRBV11-2	.	CASSLEQGALSLQFF	TGTGCCAGCAGCTTAGAACAGGGGGCGTTGAGTTTGCAGTTCTTC
TRBJ1-5	.	TRBV11-3	.	CASSPGSNQPQHF	TGTGCCAGCAGCCCTGGGTCCAATCAGCCCCAGCATTTT
TRBJ1-6	.	TRBV7-9	.	CASSLGTRLAPLHF	TGTGCCAGCAGCTTAGGGACTCGACTCGCACCCCTCCACTTT
TRBJ1-5	.	TRBV10-3	.	CAISGGSNQPQHF	TGTGCCATCAGTGGAGGGAGCAATCAGCCCCAGCATTTT
TRBJ1-4	.	TRBV6-5	.	CASSRTVNEKLFF	TGTGCCAGCAGCCGGACAGTAAATGAAAAACTGTTTTTT
TRBJ2-1	TRBD2	TRBV19	.	CASSLLAGGFNEQFF	TGTGCCAGTAGCCTACTAGCGGGGGGATTCAATGAGCAGTTCTTC
TRBJ2-1	.	TRBV7-3	.	CASSFDSYNEQFF	TGTGCCAGCAGCTTCGACAGCTACAATGAGCAGTTCTTC
TRBJ2-3	.	TRBV25-1	.	CASSEVRSTDTQYF	TGTGCCAGCAGTGAAGTGAGGAGCACAGATACGCAGTATTTT
TRBJ2-1	.	TRBV2	.	CASGVYNEQFF	TGTGCCAGCGGGGTCTACAATGAGCAGTTCTTC
TRBJ1-2	.	TRBV2	.	CASTGPAYGYTF	TGTGCCAGCACAGGGCCAGCCTATGGCTACACCTTC
TRBJ1-5	.	TRBV6-1	.	CASGERTNQPQHF	TGTGCCAGCGGTGAGAGGACGAATCAGCCCCAGCATTTT
TRBJ1-2	TRBD1	TRBV19	.	CASNQPGTGNYGYTF	TGTGCCAGTAACCAGCCTGGGACAGGGAACTATGGCTACACCTTC
TRBJ2-3	.	TRBV7-6	.	CASSLDLSTDTQYF	TGTGCCAGCAGCTTAGACCTTTCCACAGATACGCAGTATTTT
TRBJ1-1	.	TRBV5-4	.	CASSLDGTEAFF	TGTGCCAGCAGCTTGGATGGCACTGAAGCTTTCTTT
TRBJ1-2	.	TRBV9	.	CASSVEARGDSYGYTF	TGTGCCAGCAGCGTAGAGGCCAGGGGAGACTCCTATGGCTACACCTTC
TRBJ1-1	.	TRBV6-1	.	CASTKDGGNTEAFF	TGTGCCAGCACTAAGGACGGGGGAAACACTGAAGCTTTCTTT
TRBJ2-1	.	TRBV9	.	CASSVGSSAYNEQFF	TGTGCCAGCAGCGTAGGGTCTAGCGCTTACAATGAGCAGTTCTTC
TRBJ2-2	.	TRBV6-5	.	CASSYGGRELFF	TGTGCCAGCAGTTATGGGGGTCGGGAGCTGTTTTTT
TRBJ1-3	TRBD1	TRBV19	once	CASSMGRGNTIYF	TGTGCCAGTAGTATGGGCAGGGGGAACACCATATATTTT
TRBJ1-6	.	TRBV27	.	CASSTYSDYNSPLHF	TGTGCCAGCTCCACATACTCCGACTATAATTCACCCCTCCACTTT
TRBJ2-2	.	TRBV7-2	.	CASSLPQTGELFF	TGTGCCAGCAGCTTACCCCAGACCGGGGAGCTGTTTTTT
TRBJ1-6	.	TRBV10-3	.	CAISEGGRKNSPLHF	TGTGCCATCAGTGAAGGGGGGCGGAAAAATTCACCCCTCCACTTT
TRBJ2-5	.	TRBV7-6	.	CASSLRYQETQYF	TGTGCCAGCAGCTTACGATACCAAGAGACCCAGTACTTC
TRBJ1-1	.	TRBV7-9	few	CASSLAPGLSTEAFF	TGTGCCAGCAGCTTAGCGCCGGGGCTGTCCACTGAAGCTTTCTTT
TRBJ2-5	TRBD2	TRBV6-5	.	CASSWGGQETQYF	TGTGCCAGCAGTTGGGGGGGGCAAGAGACCCAGTACTTC
TRBJ1-2	.	TRBV19	.	CASSIGGGNYGYTF	TGTGCCAGTAGTATAGGGGGGGGCAACTATGGCTACACCTTC
TRBJ1-2	TRBD1	TRBV4-1	.	CASSQLPGQPYGYTF	TGCGCCAGCAGCCAACTACCGGGACAGCCATATGGCTACACCTTC
TRBJ2-5	TRBD2	TRBV10-3	.	CAIRVAGAGGEQYF	TGTGCCATCAGGGTAGCGGGGGCCGGGGGGGAGCAGTACTTC